This T cell receptor beta chain was recovered during a study of T-cell reconstitution after alpha-beta-depleted transplantation in children. A TCRbeta library incorporating unique molecular identifiers was prepared. TCRdb passed the PCR reads through MiXCR, listing each CDR3 protein once. The profile covers about 160,000 distinct CDR3 sequences, with 8.5% to 14% appearing a single time and over 10% taken by the ten largest. Trimming shortened V by 3 bases and J by 9 bases, and 12 bases separated the two germline ends. This CDR3 comprises 14 residues. Findings and limits, study-wide: Some patients' high day-60 TCRbeta diversity was attributed to recipient cells surviving conditioning. Several hundred expanded graft clones reportedly gave rise to the alpha-beta T cells present about two months after transplant. Hyperexpanded clones declined; after one year, newly produced T cells mostly supplied diversity.

Many counts were recorded for this clonotype. The antigen remains unidentified. The starting material was PBMCs, obtained before TCRalphabeta/CD19-depleted stem cell transplant. This chain joins TRBV12-3 or TRBV12-4 and TRBJ1-6; D perhaps matches TRBD1 (6 bases). This TCR came from a boy aged 2 to 10 with acute myeloid leukemia, due to receive a stem cell transplant. CDR3 bases: TGTGCCAGCAGTTTTTTTGGGGGCGGTTCACCCCTCCACTTT. Translated, it gives CASSFFGGGSPLHF.